The 10 T cell receptor beta chains below all came from one sample that was sequenced in a study of shared clonotypes between healthy human individuals. Data came from immunoSEQ multiplex PCR; TCRdb stores just in-frame clones and leaves some out. The sample consists of more than 1 million clones, more than 75% of them appearing once. Sequenced material: memory CD4+ T cells from PBMCs. The subset here: CD45RA-negative fraction. These receptors were taken from a man younger than 30 in good health. Some clones in this sample may be carry-over from other donors' samples.

This sequence joins TRBV7-3 and TRBJ2-1; tentative D call: TRBD1 (5 bases). Germline CDR1 reads SGHTA; CDR2 reads FQGTGA. The germline V and J ends were trimmed by 5 bases and 0 bases, with 17 bases remaining between them. This CDR3 comprises 17 residues. CDR3: CASSTRPGLSSYNEQFF. The CDR3 region has the DNA TGTGCCAGCAGCACGCGACCAGGGCTTAGCTCCTACAATGAGCAGTTCTTC.

This clone appeared a few times. This chain joins TRBV27 and TRBJ1-4; D not resolved. With 3 bases removed from V and 8 bases from J, the gap between germline ends came to 10 bases. The CDR3 length is 13 residues. From germline, CDR1 is MNHEY and CDR2 SMNVEV (reference sequence). The CDR3: CASSLRAREKLFF. The CDR3 DNA follows: TGTGCCAGCAGTTTGAGGGCGAGAGAAAAACTGTTTTTT.

The rearrangement joins TRBV4-2 to TRBJ2-2; possibly TRBD1 or TRBD2 for D (5 bases each). CDR3 length: 17 residues. V was pared by 4 bases and J by 0 bases, with 15 bases between. The germline V gene has CDR1 LGHNA and CDR2 YNFKEQ. The CDR3 protein is CASSLSVGTANTGELFF. The DNA of the CDR3 is TGTGCCAGCAGCCTCTCGGTGGGGACGGCGAACACCGGGGAGCTGTTTTTT.

Turning to this clone: The sample contains more than one DNA sequence encoding this CDR3. V is TRBV18 and J is TRBJ1-5; D not certain. In germline, CDR1 is KGHSH, CDR2 LQKENI. CDR3 length: 13 amino acids. V lost 3 bases to trimming and J lost 4 bases, with 7 bases between them. The CDR3 sequence: CASSPDPNQPQHF. The CDR3 coding sequence is TGTGCCAGCTCACCCGACCCTAATCAGCCCCAGCATTTT.

The count of this clone is one. V is TRBV4-1 and J is TRBJ1-1; the D is unclear. This CDR3 has 14 residues. V was clipped by 0 bases and J by 0 bases, with 5 bases between them. Germline V gives CDR1 MGHRA, CDR2 YSYEKL. The CDR3 sequence is CASSQDILNTEAFF. CDR3 in DNA: TGCGCCAGCAGCCAAGATATTTTGAACACTGAAGCTTTCTTT.

V usage is TRBV7-9 and J usage is TRBJ1-1; tentative D call: TRBD1 (5 bases). The germline V and J ends were trimmed by 8 bases and 3 bases, with 16 bases remaining between them. The CDR3 length is 14 residues. Germline V gene sequence: CDR1 SEHNR, CDR2 FQNEAQ (reference sequence). The CDR3 region is CASPSEGRDTEAFF. In nucleotides, the CDR3 is TGTGCCAGCCCCTCCGAGGGCAGGGACACTGAAGCTTTCTTT.

The chain combines TRBV2 with TRBJ2-1; D possibly corresponds to TRBD1 (6 bases). The CDR3 runs 14 residues. The germline V gene has CDR1 SNHLY and CDR2 FYNNEI. The germline V and J ends were trimmed by 2 bases and 6 bases, with 11 bases remaining between them. CDR3 sequence (DNA): TGTGCCAGCAGTGAACAGGGGCTGGGCAATGAGCAGTTCTTC. Translation gives CASSEQGLGNEQFF.

In the case of this clone: This may be a read error, as it is one base from a much larger clone. This chain uses TRBV2 with TRBJ2-7, with unresolved D. Germline-derived CDR1 and CDR2 are SNHLY and FYNNEI. V lost 5 bases and J lost 3, with 5 bases in between. This CDR3 comprises 11 residues. The CDR3 here is CASSSYYEQYF. CDR3 sequence (DNA): TGTGCCAGCAGTTCCTACTACGAGCAGTACTTC.

CDR3 coding DNA: TGTGCCAGCAGTTACGGGTCGGGAGGTCTGGATACGCAGTATTTT. Translated, it gives CASSYGSGGLDTQYF. The chain employs TRBV6-5 and TRBJ2-3, with 7 bases that match TRBD2. Germline CDR1 is MNHEY and CDR2 is SVGAGI. The CDR3 is 15 residues long. V lost 2 bases to trimming and J lost 6 bases; unmatched junction nucleotides: 8.

This sequence joins TRBV10-3 and TRBJ2-6; D possibly corresponds to TRBD1 (6 bases). The CDR3 runs to 17 residues. Germline-derived CDR1 and CDR2 are ENHRY and SYGVKD. Trimming removed 6 bases from V and 0 bases from J, with 15 bases in between. In nucleotides, the CDR3 is TGTGCCATCAGGGAGGATGGACAGAGCTCTGGGGCCAACGTCCTGACTTTC. This gives the protein CAIREDGQSSGANVLTF.